The 3 T cell receptor beta chains below come from one sample, sequenced in a study of blood T cell repertoires in COVID-19. Assay: immunoSEQ multiplex PCR; the TCRdb copy retains only in-frame clones and omits some. Of a few hundred thousand clones listed, nearly 90% are singletons. Input material: peripheral blood. Receptors were obtained from a woman between 25 and 40 years old with acute or convalescent COVID-19.

J is TRBJ1-2 and V is TRBV12-3 or TRBV12-4; unclear D gene. The ends were cut back, 1 base at V and 9 bases at J, with 6 bases in the middle. This CDR3 comprises 11 residues. CDR3 amino acids: CASSLGASYTF. The CDR3 nucleotides are TGTGCCAGCAGTTTAGGGGCAAGCTACACCTTC.

The chain has TRBV24-1 and TRBJ1-5, with D unresolved. V dropped 0 bases and J dropped 5 bases, with 7 bases sitting between them. Per germline, CDR1 KGHDR and CDR2 SFDVKD. The CDR3 covers 14 residues. The CDR3 nucleotides are TGTGCCACCAGTGATTTGCGGGATCATCAGCCCCAGCATTTT. Translated, it gives CATSDLRDHQPQHF.

The rearrangement links TRBV27 to TRBJ2-7; 9 bases match TRBD2. V lost 5 bases, J lost 4 bases, and 9 bases stayed unmatched. The CDR3 loop spans 15 amino acids. The germline V gene has CDR1 MNHEY and CDR2 SMNVEV (reference sequence). This CDR3 reads CASSPIAGALYEQYF. The CDR3 region has the DNA TGTGCCAGCAGTCCAATAGCGGGAGCTTTGTACGAGCAGTACTTC.